This T cell receptor (beta chain) was sequenced during a study of blood T cells in healthy people across ages. Study-wide background: Roughly one uniquely barcoded beta molecule per two T cells was captured.

V was cut by 0 bases and J by 6 bases, with 9 bases left in between. CDR3 length: 13 amino acids. The germline V gene encodes CDR1 WSHSY and CDR2 SAAADI. Using a J-beta primer mix together with a sample-barcoded 5' primer, a second PCR was run for roughly 7 to 12 cycles. TCRdb reanalysed the 5' RACE reads using MiXCR and keeps one entry per CDR3 protein. Of some 1.8 million distinct CDR3 sequences in the sample, 30% to 40% were seen once. The clonotype originates from a human donor in good health. This rearrangement joins TRBV10-2 to TRBJ2-7, with D perhaps TRBD1 (5 bases). The sequencing input was blood. CDR3 region: CASSESGRGEQYF. The CDR3 DNA reads as TGCGCCAGCAGTGAGTCTGGTAGGGGCGAGCAGTACTTC.